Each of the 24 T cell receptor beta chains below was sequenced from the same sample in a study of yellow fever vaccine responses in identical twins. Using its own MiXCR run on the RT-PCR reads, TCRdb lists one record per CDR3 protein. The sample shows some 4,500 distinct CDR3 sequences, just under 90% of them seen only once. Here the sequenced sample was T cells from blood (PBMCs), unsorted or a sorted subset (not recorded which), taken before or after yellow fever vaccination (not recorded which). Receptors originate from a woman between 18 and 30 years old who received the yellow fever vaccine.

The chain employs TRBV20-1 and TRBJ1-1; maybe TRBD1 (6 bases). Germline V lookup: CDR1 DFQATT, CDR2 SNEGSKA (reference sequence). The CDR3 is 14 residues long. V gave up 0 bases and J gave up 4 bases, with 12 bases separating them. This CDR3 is CSARDPGQSTEAFF. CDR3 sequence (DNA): TGCAGTGCTAGAGACCCAGGACAGAGCACTGAAGCTTTCTTT.

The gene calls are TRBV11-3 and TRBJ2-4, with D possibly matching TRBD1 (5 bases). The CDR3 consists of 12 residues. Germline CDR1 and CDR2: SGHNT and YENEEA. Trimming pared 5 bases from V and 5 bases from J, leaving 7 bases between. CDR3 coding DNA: TGTGCCAGCAGCGTACAGGAAAACATTCAGTACTTC. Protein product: CASSVQENIQYF.

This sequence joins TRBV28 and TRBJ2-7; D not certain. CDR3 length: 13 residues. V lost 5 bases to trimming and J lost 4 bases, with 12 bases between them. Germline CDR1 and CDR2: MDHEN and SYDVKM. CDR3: CASSENNSYEQYF. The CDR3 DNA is TGTGCCAGCAGTGAGAATAACAGTTACGAGCAGTACTTC. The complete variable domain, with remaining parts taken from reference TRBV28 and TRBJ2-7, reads DVKVTQSSRYLVKRTGEKVFLECVQDMDHENMFWYRQDPGLGLRLIYFSYDVKMKEKGDIPEGYSVSREKKERFSLILESASTNQTSMYLCASSENNSYEQYFGPGTRLTVT.

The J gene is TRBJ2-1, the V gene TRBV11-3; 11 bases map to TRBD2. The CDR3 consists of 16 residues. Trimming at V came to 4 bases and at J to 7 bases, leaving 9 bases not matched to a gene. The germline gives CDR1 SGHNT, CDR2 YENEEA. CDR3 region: CASSSFGTSGSNEQFF. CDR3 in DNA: TGTGCCAGCAGCTCTTTCGGGACTAGCGGTTCTAATGAGCAGTTCTTC.

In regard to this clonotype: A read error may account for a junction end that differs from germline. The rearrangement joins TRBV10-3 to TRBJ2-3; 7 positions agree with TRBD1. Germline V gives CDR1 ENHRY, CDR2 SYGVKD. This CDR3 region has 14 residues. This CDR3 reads CAIKGAFSTDTQYF. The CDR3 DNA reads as TGTGCTATCAAGGGGGCCTTTAGCACAGATACGCAGTATTTT.

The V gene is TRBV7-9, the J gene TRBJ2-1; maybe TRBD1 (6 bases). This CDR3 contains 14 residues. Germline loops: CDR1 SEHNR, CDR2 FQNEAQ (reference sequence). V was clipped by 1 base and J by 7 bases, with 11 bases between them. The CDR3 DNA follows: TGTGCCAGCAGCTTAGTGGGGACAATGAATGAGCAGTTCTTC. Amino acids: CASSLVGTMNEQFF.

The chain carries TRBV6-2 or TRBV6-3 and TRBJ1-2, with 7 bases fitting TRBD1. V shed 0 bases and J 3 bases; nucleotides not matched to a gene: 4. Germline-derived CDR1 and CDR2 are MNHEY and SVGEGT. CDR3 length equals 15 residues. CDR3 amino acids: CASSYSAGGDYGYTF. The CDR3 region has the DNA TGTGCCAGCAGTTACTCGGCAGGGGGTGACTATGGCTACACCTTC.

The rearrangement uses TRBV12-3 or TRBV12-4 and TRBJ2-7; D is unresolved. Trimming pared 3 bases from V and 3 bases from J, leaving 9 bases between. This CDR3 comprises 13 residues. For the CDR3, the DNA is TGTGCCAGCAGTTTTAAGGGTAACTACGAGCAGTACTTC. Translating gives CASSFKGNYEQYF.

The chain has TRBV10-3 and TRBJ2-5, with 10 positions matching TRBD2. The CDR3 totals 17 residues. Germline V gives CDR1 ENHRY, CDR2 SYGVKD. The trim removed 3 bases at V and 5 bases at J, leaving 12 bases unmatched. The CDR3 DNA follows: TGTGCCATCAGTGACGAGCCTAGCGGGAGTTTGGTTGAGACCCAGTACTTC. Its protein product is CAISDEPSGSLVETQYF.

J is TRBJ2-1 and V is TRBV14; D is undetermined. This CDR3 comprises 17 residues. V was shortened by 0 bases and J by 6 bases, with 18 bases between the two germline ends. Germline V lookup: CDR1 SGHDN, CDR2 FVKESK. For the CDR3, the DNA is TGTGCCAGCAGCCAAGATGCGCTCCCCTCCGGTTTCAATGAGCAGTTCTTC. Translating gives CASSQDALPSGFNEQFF.

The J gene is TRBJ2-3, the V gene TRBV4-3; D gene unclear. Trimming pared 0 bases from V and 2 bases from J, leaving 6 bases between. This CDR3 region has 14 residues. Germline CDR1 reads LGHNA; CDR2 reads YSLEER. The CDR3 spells CASSQDGTTDTQYF. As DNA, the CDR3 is TGCGCCAGCAGCCAAGACGGTACCACAGATACGCAGTATTTT.

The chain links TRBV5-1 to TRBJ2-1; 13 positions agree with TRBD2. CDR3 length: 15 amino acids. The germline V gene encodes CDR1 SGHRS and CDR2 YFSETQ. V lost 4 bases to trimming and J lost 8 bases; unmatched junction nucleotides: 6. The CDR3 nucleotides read TGCGCCAGCAGCCCGGGGACTAGCGGGGTATATGAGCAGTTCTTC. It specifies CASSPGTSGVYEQFF.

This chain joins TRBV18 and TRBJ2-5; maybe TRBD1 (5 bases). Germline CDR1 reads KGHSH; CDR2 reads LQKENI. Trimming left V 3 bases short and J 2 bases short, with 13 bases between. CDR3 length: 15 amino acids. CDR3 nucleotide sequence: TGTGCCAGCTCACCTCCAGGGATACGTCAAGAGACCCAGTACTTC. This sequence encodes CASSPPGIRQETQYF. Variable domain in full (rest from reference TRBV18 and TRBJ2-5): NAGVMQNPRHLVRRRGQEARLRCSPMKGHSHVYWYRQLPEEGLKFMVYLQKENIIDESGMPKERFSAEFPKEGPSILRIQQVVRGDSAAYFCASSPPGIRQETQYFGPGTRLLVL.

This CDR3 is CASSLVAGSYNEQFF. CDR3 coding DNA: TGTGCCAGCAGCTTAGTGGCGGGGTCCTACAATGAGCAGTTCTTC. This sequence joins TRBV7-6 and TRBJ2-1; tentatively, D is TRBD2 (6 bases). V lost 1 base, J lost 1 base, and 8 bases lay in between. CDR1 and CDR2 from the germline V gene are SGHVS and FNYEAQ. This CDR3 has 15 residues.

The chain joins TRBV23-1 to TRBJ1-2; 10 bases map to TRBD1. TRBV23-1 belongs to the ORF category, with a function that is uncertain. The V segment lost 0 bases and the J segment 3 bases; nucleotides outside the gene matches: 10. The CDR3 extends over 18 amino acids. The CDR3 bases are TGCGCCAGCAGTCAATCTGGGCTCGCGGACAGGGGGGACTATGGCTACACCTTC. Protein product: CASSQSGLADRGDYGYTF.

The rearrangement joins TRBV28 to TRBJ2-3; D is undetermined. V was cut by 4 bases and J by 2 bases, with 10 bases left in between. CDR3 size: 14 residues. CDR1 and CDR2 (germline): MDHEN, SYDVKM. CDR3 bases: TGTGCCAGCAGTTCCAGGACCCCCACAGATACGCAGTATTTT. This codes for CASSSRTPTDTQYF.

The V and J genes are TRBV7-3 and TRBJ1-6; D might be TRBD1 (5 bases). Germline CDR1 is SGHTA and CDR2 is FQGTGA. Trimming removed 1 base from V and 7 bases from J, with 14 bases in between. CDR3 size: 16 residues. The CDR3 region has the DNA TGTGCCAGCAGCTTAAGCTCAGCTACAGGAAATTCACCCCTCCACTTT. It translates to CASSLSSATGNSPLHF.

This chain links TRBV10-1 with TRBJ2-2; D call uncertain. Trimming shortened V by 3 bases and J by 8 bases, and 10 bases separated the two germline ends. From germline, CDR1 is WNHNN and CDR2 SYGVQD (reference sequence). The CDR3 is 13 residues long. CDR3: CASSERSQGELFF. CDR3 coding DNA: TGCGCCAGCAGTGAACGATCTCAGGGGGAGCTGTTTTTT.

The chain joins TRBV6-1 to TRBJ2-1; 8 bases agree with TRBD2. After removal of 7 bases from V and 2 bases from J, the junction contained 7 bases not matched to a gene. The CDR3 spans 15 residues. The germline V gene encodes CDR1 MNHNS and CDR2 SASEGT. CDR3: CASISGGLAYNEQFF. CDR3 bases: TGTGCCAGCATCTCGGGGGGACTAGCCTACAATGAGCAGTTCTTC.

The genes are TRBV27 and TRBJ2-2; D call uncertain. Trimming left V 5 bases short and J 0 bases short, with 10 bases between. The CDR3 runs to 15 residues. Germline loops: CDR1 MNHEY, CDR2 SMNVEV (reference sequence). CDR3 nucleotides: TGTGCCAGCAGTCTTCTCGACGCGAACACCGGGGAGCTGTTTTTT. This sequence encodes CASSLLDANTGELFF.

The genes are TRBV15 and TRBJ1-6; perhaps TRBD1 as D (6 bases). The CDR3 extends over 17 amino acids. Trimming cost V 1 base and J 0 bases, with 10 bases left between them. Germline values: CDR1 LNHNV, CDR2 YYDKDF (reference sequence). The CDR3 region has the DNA TGTGCCACCAGCAGAGGCGGACAGAGCTCCTATAATTCACCCCTCCACTTT. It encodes CATSRGGQSSYNSPLHF.

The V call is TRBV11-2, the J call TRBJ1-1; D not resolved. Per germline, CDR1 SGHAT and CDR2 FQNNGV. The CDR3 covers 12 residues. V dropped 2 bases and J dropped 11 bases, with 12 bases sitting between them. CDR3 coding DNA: TGTGCCAGCAGCTTATATTTGTTCTGGGCTTTCTTT. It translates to CASSLYLFWAFF.

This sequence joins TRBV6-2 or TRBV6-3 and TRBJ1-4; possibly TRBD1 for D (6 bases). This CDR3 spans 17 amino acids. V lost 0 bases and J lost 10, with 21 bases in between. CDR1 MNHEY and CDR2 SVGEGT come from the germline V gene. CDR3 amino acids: CASSYSPSGTPGGKLFF. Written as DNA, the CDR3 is TGTGCCAGCAGTTACTCGCCCTCCGGGACACCGGGTGGAAAACTGTTTTTT.

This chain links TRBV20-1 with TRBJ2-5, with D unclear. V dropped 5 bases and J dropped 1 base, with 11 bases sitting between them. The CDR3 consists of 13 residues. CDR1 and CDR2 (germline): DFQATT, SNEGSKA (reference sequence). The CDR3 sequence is CSARPFLQETQYF. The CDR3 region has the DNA TGCAGTGCTCGACCCTTCCTCCAAGAGACCCAGTACTTC.